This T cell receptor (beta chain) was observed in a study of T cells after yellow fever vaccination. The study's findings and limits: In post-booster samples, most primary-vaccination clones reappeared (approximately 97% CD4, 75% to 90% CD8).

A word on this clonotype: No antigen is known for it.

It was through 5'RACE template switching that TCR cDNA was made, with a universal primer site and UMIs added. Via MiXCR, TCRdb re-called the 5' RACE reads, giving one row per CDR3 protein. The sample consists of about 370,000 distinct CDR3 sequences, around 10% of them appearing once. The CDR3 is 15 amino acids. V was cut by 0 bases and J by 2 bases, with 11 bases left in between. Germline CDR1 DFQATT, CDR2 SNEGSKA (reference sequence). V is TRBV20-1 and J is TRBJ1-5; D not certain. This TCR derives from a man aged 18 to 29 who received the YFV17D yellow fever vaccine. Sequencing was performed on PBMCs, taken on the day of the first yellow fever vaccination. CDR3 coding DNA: TGCAGTGCTAGAGAGGGGAGTCCTGGCAATCAGCCCCAGCATTTT. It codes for CSAREGSPGNQPQHF.